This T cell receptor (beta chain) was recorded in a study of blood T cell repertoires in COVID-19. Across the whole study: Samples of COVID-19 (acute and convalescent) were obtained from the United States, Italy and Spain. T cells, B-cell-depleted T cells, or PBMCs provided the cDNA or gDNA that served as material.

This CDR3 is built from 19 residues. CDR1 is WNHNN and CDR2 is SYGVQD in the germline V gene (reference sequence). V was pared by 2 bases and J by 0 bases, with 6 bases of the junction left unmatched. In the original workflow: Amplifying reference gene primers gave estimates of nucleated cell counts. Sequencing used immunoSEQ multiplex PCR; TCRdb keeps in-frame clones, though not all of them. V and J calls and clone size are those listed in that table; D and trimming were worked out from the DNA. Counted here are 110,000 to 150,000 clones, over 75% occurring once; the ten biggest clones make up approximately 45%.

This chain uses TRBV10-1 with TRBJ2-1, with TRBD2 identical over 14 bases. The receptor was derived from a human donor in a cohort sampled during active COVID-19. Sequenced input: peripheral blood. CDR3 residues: CASSEGGTSGGHSYNEQFF. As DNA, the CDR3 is TGCGCCAGCAGTGAGGGGGGGACTAGCGGGGGACACTCCTACAATGAGCAGTTCTTC.